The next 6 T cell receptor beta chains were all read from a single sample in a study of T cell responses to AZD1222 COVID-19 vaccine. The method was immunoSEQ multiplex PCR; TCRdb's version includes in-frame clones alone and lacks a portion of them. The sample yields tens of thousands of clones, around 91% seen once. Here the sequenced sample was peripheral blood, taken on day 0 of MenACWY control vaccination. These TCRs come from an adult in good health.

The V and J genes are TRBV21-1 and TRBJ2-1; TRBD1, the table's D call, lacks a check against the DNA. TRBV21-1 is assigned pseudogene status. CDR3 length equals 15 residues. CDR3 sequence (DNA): TGTGCCAGCGACAGGGGGTTTTCTACCTACAATGAGCAGTTCTTC. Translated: CASDRGFSTYNEQFF.

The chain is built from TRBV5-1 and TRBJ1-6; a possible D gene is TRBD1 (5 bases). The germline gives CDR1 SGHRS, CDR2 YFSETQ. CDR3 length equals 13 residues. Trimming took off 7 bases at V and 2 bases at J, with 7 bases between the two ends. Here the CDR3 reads CASQDTYNSPLHF. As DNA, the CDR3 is TGCGCCAGCCAGGACACCTATAATTCACCCCTCCACTTT.

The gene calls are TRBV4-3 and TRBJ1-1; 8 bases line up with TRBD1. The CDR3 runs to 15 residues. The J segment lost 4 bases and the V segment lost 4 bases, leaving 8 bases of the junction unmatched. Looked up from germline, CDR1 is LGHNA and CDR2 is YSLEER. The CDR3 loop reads CASSPDQGALTEAFF. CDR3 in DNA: TGCGCCAGCAGCCCCGATCAGGGGGCGCTCACTGAAGCTTTCTTT.

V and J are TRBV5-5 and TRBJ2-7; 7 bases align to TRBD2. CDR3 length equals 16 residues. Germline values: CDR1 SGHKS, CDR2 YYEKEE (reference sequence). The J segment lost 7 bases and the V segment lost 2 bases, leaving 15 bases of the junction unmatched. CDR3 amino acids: CASSLIAGTTGREQYF. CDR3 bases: TGTGCCAGCAGCTTAATCGCCGGGACTACCGGGCGGGAGCAGTACTTC.

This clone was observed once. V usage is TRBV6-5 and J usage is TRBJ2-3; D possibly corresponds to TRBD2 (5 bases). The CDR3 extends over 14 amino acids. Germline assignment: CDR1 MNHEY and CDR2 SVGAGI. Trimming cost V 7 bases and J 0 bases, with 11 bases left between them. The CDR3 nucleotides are TGTGCCAGCACCCCTTCGGGGAGCACAGATACGCAGTATTTT. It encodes CASTPSGSTDTQYF.

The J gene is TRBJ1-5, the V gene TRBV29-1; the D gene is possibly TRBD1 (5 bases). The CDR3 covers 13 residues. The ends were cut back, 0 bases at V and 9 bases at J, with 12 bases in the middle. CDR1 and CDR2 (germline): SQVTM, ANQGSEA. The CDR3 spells CSVEDRGSRPQHF. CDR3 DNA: TGCAGCGTTGAAGATCGGGGGAGTAGGCCCCAGCATTTT.